The clone carrying this T cell receptor (beta chain) was counted many times. 5'RACE template switching generated TCR cDNA, adding a universal primer site and UMIs. TCRdb reprocessed the 5' RACE reads with MiXCR, giving one entry per CDR3 protein. The sample lists under 150,000 distinct CDR3 sequences, roughly 8.2% occurring once. This specimen comes from a study of T cells after yellow fever vaccination. The specimen was CD4+ T cells sorted from PBMCs, collected 5 days after the yellow fever booster vaccination. The TCR sequence derives from a man aged 25-45 years who received the YFV17D yellow fever vaccine.

The CDR3 nucleotides read TGTGCCAGCAGGGAGACTAGCGGGTCCAGCACAGATACGCAGTATTTT. It translates to CASRETSGSSTDTQYF. This sequence joins TRBV28 and TRBJ2-3, with 10 bases identical to TRBD2. The CDR3 is 16 residues long. CDR1 and CDR2 from the germline V gene are MDHEN and SYDVKM. Trimming took 6 bases from V and 0 from J; bases not matched to a gene: 6. The full variable domain, completed using reference TRBV28 and TRBJ2-3, is DVKVTQSSRYLVKRTGEKVFLECVQDMDHENMFWYRQDPGLGLRLIYFSYDVKMKEKGDIPEGYSVSREKKERFSLILESASTNQTSMYLCASRETSGSSTDTQYFGPGTRLTVL.